One T cell receptor (beta chain) is described in this entry. Its antigen is unknown. The primer mix had 60 Vbeta and 13 Jbeta primers. Authors' data handling: A later analysis tallied about 80 million unique TCR beta chains, about 9.9 million of them shared. The protocol was immunoSEQ multiplex PCR, while the TCRdb copy is restricted to in-frame clones and leaves out a portion. V, J and clone size reflect that table, while D and trimming were determined from the DNA. There are 80,000 to 95,000 clones in the sample, with 15% to 17% held by the top ten. This specimen belongs to a study of cytomegalovirus exposure and HLA in healthy donors. Study as a whole: Assignment to the Caucasian-associated ancestry cluster applied to more than 75% of the 350 to 500 genotyped donors. Study-wide results and caveats: Equally common other TCR beta chains were less clonally expanded than HLA-associated ones, a later analysis found. Earlier analysis looked at TCR beta V segments, and most were productive about 90% or about 30% of the time.

The CDR3 extends over 14 amino acids. Germline assignment: CDR1 PRHDT and CDR2 FYEKMQ (reference sequence). Trimming stripped 2 bases from V and 3 bases from J, with 10 bases between. The sequence was collected from a man aged 45-60 years in good health and CMV-seropositive. The material sequenced was PBMCs. This chain links TRBV13 with TRBJ1-2; no reliable D call. This CDR3 reads CASSLFPGDYGYTF. DNA for the CDR3: TGTGCCAGCAGCTTATTTCCCGGGGACTATGGCTACACCTTC.